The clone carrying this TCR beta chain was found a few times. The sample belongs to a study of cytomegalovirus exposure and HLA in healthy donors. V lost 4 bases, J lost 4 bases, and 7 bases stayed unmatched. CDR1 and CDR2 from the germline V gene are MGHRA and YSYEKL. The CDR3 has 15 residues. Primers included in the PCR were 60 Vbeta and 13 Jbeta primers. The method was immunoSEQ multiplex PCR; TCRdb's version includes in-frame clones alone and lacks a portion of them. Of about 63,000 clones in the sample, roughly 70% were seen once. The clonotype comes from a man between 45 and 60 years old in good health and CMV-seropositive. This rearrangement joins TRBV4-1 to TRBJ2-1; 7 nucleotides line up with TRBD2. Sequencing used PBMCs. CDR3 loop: CASSPPTSSYNEQFF. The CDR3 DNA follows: TGCGCCAGCAGCCCCCCGACTAGCTCATACAATGAGCAGTTCTTC.